These 3 T cell receptor beta chains were sequenced from one sample in a study of T cell repertoires in cytomegalovirus infection. One entry per CDR3 protein results from TCRdb running MiXCR on the reads. The table includes more than 350,000 distinct CDR3 sequences, 31% detected once. Sequencing used PBMCs. The receptors come from a human donor in good health (CMV status not recorded). Some clones in this sample may be carry-over from other donors' samples.

J is TRBJ1-1 and V is TRBV14; perhaps TRBD1 as D (5 bases). The CDR3 has 13 residues. Germline-derived CDR1 and CDR2 are SGHDN and FVKESK. V lost 5 bases and J 10 bases, leaving 17 bases between the germline ends. The CDR3 sequence is CASSTGTGVRAFF. The CDR3, as DNA: TGTGCCAGCAGCACCGGGACCGGGGTGCGAGCTTTCTTT. The whole variable domain, remainder taken from reference TRBV14 and TRBJ1-1, is EAGVTQFPSHSVIEKGQTVTLRCDPISGHDNLYWYRRVMGKEIKFLLHFVKESKQDESGMPNNRFLAERTGGTYSTLKVQPAELEDSGVYFCASSTGTGVRAFFGQGTRLTVV.

A few counts support this clonotype. The CDR3: CASSPEASYNEQFF. CDR3 nucleotides: TGTGCCAGCAGTCCTGAGGCGTCCTACAATGAGCAGTTCTTC. The chain is built from TRBV12-3 or TRBV12-4 and TRBJ2-1; D not certain. V lost 5 bases and J 1 base, leaving 9 bases between the germline ends. The CDR3 is 14 amino acids.

As to this clonotype: A read error may produce the germline difference seen at one junction end. CDR3 DNA sequence: TGTGCCAGCGGCCATAGCCCTAGGAGGCAAGAGACCCATTACTTC. The encoded protein is CASGHSPRRQETHYF. The genes are TRBV7-2 and TRBJ2-5, with D perhaps matching TRBD2 (5 bases). This CDR3 contains 15 residues. Germline V gene sequence: CDR1 SGHTA, CDR2 FQGNSA.